These 22 T cell receptor beta chains were all obtained from the same sample, sequenced in a study of T cell repertoires in cytomegalovirus infection. Which antigens these TCRs recognize remains unknown. TCRdb fed the reads into MiXCR, producing one record per CDR3 protein. The table records around 100,000 distinct CDR3 sequences, around 10% of them present only once. The sequencing sample was made of PBMCs, sequenced either directly or after in vitro stimulation (not recorded which). All receptors come from a human donor in good health (CMV status not recorded). Some clones in this sample may be carry-over from other donors' samples.

Ten or more counts support this clonotype. The chain couples TRBV6-2 or TRBV6-3 to TRBJ1-2, with D possibly matching TRBD1 (5 bases). Germline V gene data show CDR1 as MNHEY and CDR2 as SVGEGT. CDR3 size: 13 residues. Trimming cost V 0 bases and J 6 bases, with 8 bases left between them. CDR3 in amino acids: CASSYSTAHGYTF. Here the CDR3 DNA reads TGTGCCAGCAGTTACTCGACAGCCCATGGCTACACCTTC.

This clonotype was recorded many times. V usage is TRBV7-3 and J usage is TRBJ2-1; 8 bases are a match to TRBD2. V shed 4 bases, J shed 2 bases, and the junction held 4 bases outside the gene matches. Germline V lookup: CDR1 SGHTA, CDR2 FQGTGA. The CDR3 has 15 amino acids. The CDR3 coding sequence is TGTGCCAGCAGCTCGCCGGGACTAGCCTACAATGAGCAGTTCTTC. It specifies CASSSPGLAYNEQFF.

This chain joins TRBV20-1 and TRBJ2-7; no reliable D call. Germline CDR1 is DFQATT and CDR2 is SNEGSKA (reference sequence). The CDR3 spans 11 residues. The ends were cut back, 5 bases at V and 4 bases at J, with 9 bases in the middle. The CDR3 DNA is TGCAGTGCTGCCCGGACGTACGAGCAGTACTTC. Protein sequence: CSAARTYEQYF.

This clonotype was recorded a few times. V usage is TRBV7-2 and J usage is TRBJ2-1; D uncertain. With 5 bases removed from V and 7 bases from J, the gap between germline ends came to 15 bases. CDR3 length: 14 amino acids. CDR1 and CDR2 (germline): SGHTA, FQGNSA. CDR3 in amino acids: CASSLQDVRNEQFF. CDR3 DNA sequence: TGTGCCAGCAGCCTTCAAGATGTTAGGAATGAGCAGTTCTTC.

This chain links TRBV12-3 or TRBV12-4 with TRBJ1-4; possible D gene TRBD1, 6 bases. V dropped 3 bases and J dropped 8 bases, with 16 bases sitting between them. This CDR3 comprises 15 residues. CDR3 loop: CASSFGAGEREKLFF. DNA of the CDR3: TGTGCCAGCAGTTTCGGGGCAGGGGAACGGGAAAAACTGTTTTTT.

The genes are TRBV6-5 and TRBJ1-2; 9 bases are a match to TRBD1. V lost 4 bases and J lost 1; bases outside the gene matches: 10. Germline V gives CDR1 MNHEY, CDR2 SVGAGI. This CDR3 is 17 amino acids long. The DNA of the CDR3 is TGTGCCAGCAGTTTTTCGGGACAGGGAGAACTTAACTATGGCTACACCTTC. Translating it yields CASSFSGQGELNYGYTF.

This clonotype has a count of ten or more. The chain combines TRBV28 with TRBJ1-1; a possible D gene is TRBD1 (6 bases). Trimming took 5 bases from V and 8 from J, leaving 12 bases between them. CDR1 MDHEN and CDR2 SYDVKM come from the germline V gene. This CDR3 contains 12 residues. For the CDR3, the DNA is TGTGCCAGCAGTCAAACCGGGACAGAAGCTTTCTTT. It specifies CASSQTGTEAFF.

In its sample, this clonotype was seen many times. CDR3 sequence: CASSLVLAGGNEQFF. CDR3 nucleotides: TGTGCCAGCAGCTTAGTCTTAGCGGGAGGAAATGAGCAGTTCTTC. The V gene is TRBV7-3, the J gene TRBJ2-1, with 10 bases lining up with TRBD2. Germline-derived CDR1 and CDR2 are SGHTA and FQGTGA. The CDR3 is 15 amino acids. V was clipped by 2 bases and J by 7 bases; unmatched bases: 5.

In its sample, this clonotype was seen a few times. The J gene is TRBJ2-3, the V gene TRBV28; 7 positions match TRBD2. Germline assignment: CDR1 MDHEN and CDR2 SYDVKM. V shed 5 bases, J shed 3 bases, and the junction held 17 bases outside the gene matches. CDR3 length: 18 residues. The CDR3 DNA follows: TGTGCCAGCAGTCCAACGGCCGGGGGGTTTGGTGGTACAGATACGCAGTATTTT. This sequence encodes CASSPTAGGFGGTDTQYF.

This clonotype occurred many times. The chain carries TRBV6-6 and TRBJ1-5; D is ambiguous. Looked up from germline, CDR1 is MNHNY and CDR2 is SVGAGI (reference sequence). Trimming took off 6 bases at V and 2 bases at J, with 8 bases between the two ends. This CDR3 contains 13 residues. The CDR3 region has the DNA TGTGCCAGCAGGACACGGGGCAATCAGCCCCAGCATTTT. Residues: CASRTRGNQPQHF.

CDR3 region: CATSREYGQETQYF. The CDR3 DNA reads TGTGCCACCAGCAGAGAATACGGTCAAGAGACCCAGTACTTC. V and J are TRBV15 and TRBJ2-5; D is ambiguous. The length of the CDR3 is 14 residues. V lost 0 bases and J 2 bases, leaving 7 bases between the germline ends. Germline loops: CDR1 LNHNV, CDR2 YYDKDF (reference sequence).

This clonotype was found many times. The genes are TRBV7-2 and TRBJ1-1; maybe TRBD1 (6 bases). The germline V gene encodes CDR1 SGHTA and CDR2 FQGNSA. V was shortened by 6 bases and J by 3 bases, with 14 bases between the two germline ends. This CDR3 is 14 amino acids long. This CDR3 is CASRWGHGYTEAFF. DNA for the CDR3: TGTGCCAGCAGGTGGGGACATGGCTACACTGAAGCTTTCTTT.

The V and J genes are TRBV29-1 and TRBJ1-3; the match to TRBD1 covers 7 bases. Germline V gene lookup returns CDR1 SQVTM and CDR2 ANQGSEA. The CDR3 extends over 14 amino acids. Trimming at V came to 6 bases and at J to 0 bases, leaving 5 bases not matched to a gene. The CDR3 region is CSVLGQDSGNTIYF. The CDR3 bases are TGCAGCGTACTCGGACAGGACTCTGGAAACACCATATATTTT.

In its sample, this clonotype was seen many times. CDR3 DNA sequence: TGTGCCAGCAGCTTTATAAGGAGTGAAGCTTTCTTT. Protein: CASSFIRSEAFF. The chain has TRBV11-2 and TRBJ1-1; D unresolved. CDR1 is SGHAT and CDR2 is FQNNGV in the germline V gene. This CDR3 comprises 12 residues. The V end lost 3 bases, the J end lost 7 bases, and 9 bases lay between the germline ends. The variable domain in full, completed from reference TRBV11-2 and TRBJ1-1, reads EAGVAQSPRYKIIEKRQSVAFWCNPISGHATLYWYQQILGQGPKLLIQFQNNGVVDDSQLPKDRFSAERLKGVDSTLKIQPAKLEDSAVYLCASSFIRSEAFFGQGTRLTVV.

V usage is TRBV10-1 and J usage is TRBJ2-3; the match to TRBD1 covers 10 bases. Losses at the gene ends were 4 bases for V and 2 bases for J; bases not matched to a gene: 6. There are 16 residues in the CDR3. Germline V CDR1 and CDR2: WNHNN, SYGVQD (reference sequence). The CDR3 DNA reads TGCGCCAGCAGTGTTGGGACAGGGGCGGTCACAGATACGCAGTATTTT. The encoded protein is CASSVGTGAVTDTQYF.

In its sample, this clonotype was seen a few times. This rearrangement joins TRBV20-1 to TRBJ2-1, with TRBD2 matching over 12 bases. Looked up from germline, CDR1 is DFQATT and CDR2 is SNEGSKA (reference sequence). The CDR3 runs 15 residues. The junction had 9 bases not matched to a gene; V was cut back by 5 bases and J by 7 bases. DNA of the CDR3: TGCAGTGCTGGACCCTCTAGCGGGAGGGGGAATGAGCAGTTCTTC. Its translation: CSAGPSSGRGNEQFF.

Many counts were recorded for this clonotype. The CDR3 coding sequence is TGTGCCAGCAGCTTAGATCCTAGCCCCACAGATACGCAGTATTTT. Its translation is CASSLDPSPTDTQYF. V gene TRBV7-2 combines with J gene TRBJ2-3; D might be TRBD2 (5 bases). Trimming shortened V by 1 base and J by 2 bases, and 10 bases separated the two germline ends. Germline CDR1 SGHTA, CDR2 FQGNSA. The CDR3 contains 15 residues.

This clonotype has a count of ten or more. The V gene is TRBV7-9, the J gene TRBJ1-6; 11 bases map to TRBD1. V gave up 5 bases and J gave up 7 bases; unmatched junction bases: 13. The V gene's germline CDR1 is SEHNR and CDR2 FQNEAQ (reference sequence). This CDR3 has 18 amino acids. For the CDR3, the DNA is TGTGCCAGCAGCGTCGGAAGGACAGGGGGCATGCTCAATTCACCCCTCCACTTT. Translation gives CASSVGRTGGMLNSPLHF.

This clonotype was detected ten times or more. The chain links TRBV7-8 to TRBJ2-6; tentatively, D is TRBD2 (5 bases). The CDR3 contains 14 residues. Germline CDR1 is SGHVS and CDR2 is FQNEAQ. V lost 5 bases and J lost 13, with 18 bases in between. For the CDR3, the DNA is TGTGCCAGCAGCCCCCGAGGGCCCTCCAGGGTCCTGACTTTC. It encodes CASSPRGPSRVLTF.

This clonotype was seen a few times. Here the CDR3 reads CSVEEGQGYSV. In DNA, the CDR3 is TGCAGCGTTGAAGAGGGACAGGGATACTCCGTC. The V and J genes are TRBV29-1 and TRBJ2-7, with 9 nucleotides matching TRBD1. This CDR3 spans 11 amino acids. Germline V gene lookup returns CDR1 SQVTM and CDR2 ANQGSEA.

The chain is built from TRBV6-2 or TRBV6-3 and TRBJ2-7; no definite D call. Germline values: CDR1 MNHEY, CDR2 SVGEGT. CDR3 length: 13 residues. Trimming shortened V by 2 bases and J by 4 bases, and 9 bases separated the two germline ends. CDR3 in DNA: TGTGCCAGCAGTTACCTATCAGTTTACGAGCAGTACTTC. Amino acid sequence: CASSYLSVYEQYF.

This clonotype was detected ten times or more. The CDR3 DNA sequence: TGTGCCAGCAGCTACTGGGAGGGCCTGATACAGGAGACCCAGTACTTC. It is translated as CASSYWEGLIQETQYF. This chain links TRBV7-2 with TRBJ2-5, with 7 nucleotides matching TRBD2. The CDR3 consists of 16 residues. Trimming at V came to 4 bases and at J to 5 bases, leaving 13 bases not matched to a gene. Germline CDR1 SGHTA, CDR2 FQGNSA.